This T cell receptor (beta chain) is from a study of blood T cell repertoires in COVID-19. Overall study context: Whether acute or convalescent, the COVID-19 samples came from the United States, Italy and Spain. PBMCs, B-cell-depleted T cells, or T cells were the source of the cDNA or gDNA that made up the material.

Authors' analysis steps: It was from reference gene primer amplification that nucleated cell counts were estimated. Clones were read by immunoSEQ multiplex PCR, and TCRdb kept only the in-frame ones, dropping some. The V and J calls and clone size come from that table; D and trimming were worked out from the DNA. Here the sample spans over 80,000 clones, approximately 91% being singletons. The origin of this receptor is a man between 65 and 80 years old with acute or convalescent COVID-19. Sequencing was performed on peripheral blood.

The CDR3 region is CASSPQREAEAFF. The DNA for the CDR3 is TGTGCCAGCTCACCCCAGAGGGAGGCTGAAGCTTTCTTT. This chain joins TRBV18 and TRBJ1-1; D call uncertain. There are 13 residues in the CDR3. V lost 3 bases to trimming and J lost 6 bases, with 11 bases between them. In germline, CDR1 is KGHSH, CDR2 LQKENI.